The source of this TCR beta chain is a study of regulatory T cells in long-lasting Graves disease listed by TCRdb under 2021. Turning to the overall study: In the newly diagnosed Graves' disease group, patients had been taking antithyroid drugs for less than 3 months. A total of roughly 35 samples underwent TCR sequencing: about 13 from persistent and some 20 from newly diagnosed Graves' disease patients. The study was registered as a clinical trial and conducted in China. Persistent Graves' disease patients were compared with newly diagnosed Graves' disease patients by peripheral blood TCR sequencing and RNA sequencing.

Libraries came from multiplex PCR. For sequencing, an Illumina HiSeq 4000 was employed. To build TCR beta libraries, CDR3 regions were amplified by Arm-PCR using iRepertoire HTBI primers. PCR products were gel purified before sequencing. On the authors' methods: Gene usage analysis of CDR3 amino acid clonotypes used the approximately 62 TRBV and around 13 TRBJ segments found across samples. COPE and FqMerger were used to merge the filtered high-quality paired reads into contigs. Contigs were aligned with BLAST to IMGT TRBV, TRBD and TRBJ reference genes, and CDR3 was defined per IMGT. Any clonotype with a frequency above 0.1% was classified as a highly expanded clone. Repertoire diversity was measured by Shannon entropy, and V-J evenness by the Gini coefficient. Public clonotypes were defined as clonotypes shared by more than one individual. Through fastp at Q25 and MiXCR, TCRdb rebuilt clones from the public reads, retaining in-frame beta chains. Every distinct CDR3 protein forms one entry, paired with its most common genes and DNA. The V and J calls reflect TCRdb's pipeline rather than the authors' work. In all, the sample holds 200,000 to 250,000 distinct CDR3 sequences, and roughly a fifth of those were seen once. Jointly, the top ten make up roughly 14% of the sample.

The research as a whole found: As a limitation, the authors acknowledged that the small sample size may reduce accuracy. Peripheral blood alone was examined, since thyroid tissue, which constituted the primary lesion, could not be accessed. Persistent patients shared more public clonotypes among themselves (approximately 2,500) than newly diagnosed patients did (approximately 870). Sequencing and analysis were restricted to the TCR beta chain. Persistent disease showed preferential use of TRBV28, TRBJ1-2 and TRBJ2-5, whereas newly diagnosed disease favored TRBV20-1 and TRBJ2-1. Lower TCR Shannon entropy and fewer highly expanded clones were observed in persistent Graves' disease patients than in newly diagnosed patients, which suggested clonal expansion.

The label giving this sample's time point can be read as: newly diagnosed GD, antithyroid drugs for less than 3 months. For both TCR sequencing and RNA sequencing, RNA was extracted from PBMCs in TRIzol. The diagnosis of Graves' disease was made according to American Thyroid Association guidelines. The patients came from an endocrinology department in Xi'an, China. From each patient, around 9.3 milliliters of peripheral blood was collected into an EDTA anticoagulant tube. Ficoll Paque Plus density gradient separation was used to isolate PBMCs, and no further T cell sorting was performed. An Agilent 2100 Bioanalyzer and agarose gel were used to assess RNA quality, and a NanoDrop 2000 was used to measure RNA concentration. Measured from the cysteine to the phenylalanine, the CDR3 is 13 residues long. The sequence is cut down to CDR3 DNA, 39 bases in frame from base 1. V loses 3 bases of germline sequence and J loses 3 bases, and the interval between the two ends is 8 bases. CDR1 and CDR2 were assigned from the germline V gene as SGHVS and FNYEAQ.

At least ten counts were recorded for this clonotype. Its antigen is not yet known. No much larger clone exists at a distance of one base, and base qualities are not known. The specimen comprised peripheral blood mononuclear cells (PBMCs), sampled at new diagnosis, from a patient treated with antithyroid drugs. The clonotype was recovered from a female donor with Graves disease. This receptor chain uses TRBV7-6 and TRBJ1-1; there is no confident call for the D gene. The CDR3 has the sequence CASSFVRDTEAFF. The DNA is TGTGCCAGCAGCTTTGTAAGGGACACTGAAGCTTTCTTT. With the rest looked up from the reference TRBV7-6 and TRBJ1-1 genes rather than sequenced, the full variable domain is GAGVSQSPRYKVTKRGQDVALRCDPISGHVSLYWYRQALGQGPEFLTYFNYEAQQDKSGLPNDRFSAERPEGSISTLTIQRTEQRDSAMYRCASSFVRDTEAFFGQGTRLTVV.